One and the same sample provided the 13 T cell receptor beta chains below, sequenced in a study of blood T cell repertoires in COVID-19. The assay was immunoSEQ multiplex PCR, and TCRdb's table has in-frame clones only and misses some. The repertoire holds a few hundred thousand clones, with around 89% as singletons. Specimen: peripheral blood. The receptors stem from a woman aged 45-60 years with active or convalescent COVID-19.

The V call is TRBV29-1, the J call TRBJ1-2; 7 bases line up with TRBD1. The CDR3 consists of 14 residues. CDR1 and CDR2 (germline): SQVTM, ANQGSEA. V gave up 3 bases and J gave up 4 bases; unmatched junction bases: 8. The CDR3, as DNA: TGCAGCGTTGACCCTCGAGGGGGCTTCTATGGCTACACCTTC. As protein: CSVDPRGGFYGYTF.

V usage is TRBV3-1 (or the pseudogene TRBV3-2) and J usage is TRBJ2-7, with 8 bases matching TRBD2. V gave up 4 bases and J gave up 2 bases; unmatched junction bases: 4. The length of the CDR3 is 14 residues. The germline CDR1 and CDR2 sequences are LGHDT and YNNKEL (reference sequence). The CDR3 DNA reads TGTGCCAGCAGCCCATCGACTAGCGCCTACGAGCAGTACTTC. Its translation: CASSPSTSAYEQYF.

This rearrangement joins TRBV9 to TRBJ1-2; unclear D gene. There are 14 residues in the CDR3. CDR1 and CDR2 (germline): SGDLS, YYNGEE. The ends were cut back, 0 bases at V and 0 bases at J, with 6 bases in the middle. Here the CDR3 DNA reads TGTGCCAGCAGCGTAGACGCGACTAACTATGGCTACACCTTC. It yields the protein CASSVDATNYGYTF. Filled out from reference TRBV9 and TRBJ1-2, the complete variable domain reads DSGVTQTPKHLITATGQRVTLRCSPRSGDLSVYWYQQSLDQGLQFLIQYYNGEERAKGNILERFSAQQFPDLHSELNLSSLELGDSALYFCASSVDATNYGYTFGSGTRLTVV.

This chain connects TRBV3-1 (or the pseudogene TRBV3-2) to TRBJ2-2; 9 bases are shared with TRBD1. Germline V gene lookup returns CDR1 LGHDT and CDR2 YNNKEL (reference sequence). Trimming cost V 3 bases and J 7 bases; bases outside gene matches: 3. CDR3 length: 14 residues. The CDR3 protein is CASSHATGGGELFF. The CDR3, as DNA: TGTGCCAGCAGCCACGCGACAGGGGGCGGGGAGCTGTTTTTT.

This chain uses TRBV30 with TRBJ1-4; TRBD1 matches 7 bases. CDR3 length: 16 amino acids. Per the germline V gene, CDR1 is GTSNPN and CDR2 is SVGIG (reference sequence). The trim removed 3 bases at V and 2 bases at J, leaving 9 bases unmatched. The CDR3 DNA is TGTGCCTGGAGCCCGAAAGGGGGCGCGACTAATGAAAAACTGTTTTTT. It is translated as CAWSPKGGATNEKLFF.

J is TRBJ2-1 and V is TRBV21-1; the table's TRBD1 call for D was not verified on the DNA. TRBV21-1 is a known pseudogene. The CDR3 is 16 residues long. The CDR3 nucleotides are TGTGCCAGCAGCAAAAGGTGTCTAGGACATGGCGATGAGCAGTTCTTC. Its protein is CASSKRCLGHGDEQFF.

In DNA, the CDR3 is TGTGCCAGCAGCCAAGAAAGGGGGAGGGCTTTAGATACGCAGTATTTT. Protein: CASSQERGRALDTQYF. The genes are TRBV4-2 and TRBJ2-3; the D gene is possibly TRBD2 (7 bases). CDR1 and CDR2 (germline): LGHNA, YNFKEQ. The CDR3 is 16 residues long. V dropped 0 bases and J dropped 5 bases, with 15 bases sitting between them.

The table lists this clone with a count of one. This chain's CDR3 is CASSSLFGRTSTDTQYF. The CDR3, as DNA: TGTGCCAGCAGCTCCCTGTTCGGGCGGACTAGCACAGATACGCAGTATTTT. The chain combines TRBV7-2 with TRBJ2-3; possible D gene TRBD2, 5 bases. CDR1 and CDR2 (germline): SGHTA, FQGNSA. V was trimmed by 4 bases and J by 0 bases, leaving 17 bases between them. The length of the CDR3 is 17 residues.

J is TRBJ1-1 and V is TRBV27; D ambiguous. V dropped 2 bases and J dropped 4 bases, with 11 bases sitting between them. Germline V gene data show CDR1 as MNHEY and CDR2 as SMNVEV (reference sequence). CDR3 length: 14 amino acids. CDR3 sequence reads: CASSLNRYGTEAFF. The CDR3 nucleotides are TGTGCCAGCAGTTTAAATCGGTATGGCACTGAAGCTTTCTTT.

This clone was counted only a few times. The J gene is TRBJ2-7, the V gene TRBV30; D is possibly TRBD2 (5 bases). The ends were cut back, 5 bases at V and 7 bases at J, with 18 bases in the middle. The CDR3 runs 13 residues. The germline gives CDR1 GTSNPN, CDR2 SVGIG (reference sequence). CDR3 in amino acids: CAWSVGSSREQYF. In DNA form, the CDR3 reads TGTGCCTGGTCTGTAGGGAGCTCGAGGGAGCAGTACTTC.

V usage is TRBV3-1 (or the pseudogene TRBV3-2) and J usage is TRBJ1-5; D possibly corresponds to TRBD1 (5 bases). Between the trimmed V and J ends, which lost 2 bases and 5 bases, there was a span of 13 bases. Germline values: CDR1 LGHDT, CDR2 YNNKEL (reference sequence). The CDR3 totals 15 residues. CDR3 bases: TGTGCCAGCAGCCAATTAGGGGACTTAGATCAGCCCCAGCATTTT. It yields the protein CASSQLGDLDQPQHF.

The table lists this clone with a count of one. The rearrangement links TRBV18 to TRBJ1-5, with D maybe TRBD1 (6 bases). CDR3 size: 17 residues. Trimming cost V 1 base and J 0 bases, with 13 bases left between them. Germline CDR1 KGHSH, CDR2 LQKENI. CDR3 bases: TGTGCCAGCTCACCACTTGGGGCAGGGGATAGCAATCAGCCCCAGCATTTT. Residues: CASSPLGAGDSNQPQHF.

The chain is built from TRBV9 and TRBJ2-2; D call uncertain. V was trimmed by 5 bases and J by 3 bases, leaving 8 bases between them. Germline loops: CDR1 SGDLS, CDR2 YYNGEE. This CDR3 is 13 amino acids long. The CDR3 sequence is CASSGDYTGELFF. The DNA for the CDR3 is TGTGCCAGCAGTGGCGACTACACCGGGGAGCTGTTTTTT.